Below, 25 T cell receptor beta chains from the same sample are listed, as sequenced in a study of quantifying T cell responses using KT2 cells. At the level of the study: RNA was reverse transcribed with TCR alpha and beta constant-region primers.

Each cDNA got a UMI-containing oligo ligated at its 3' end. An equimolar mix of RC1.1 and RC1.2 primed the beta chain across TRBC1 and TRBC2. TCRdb ran MiXCR on the UMI-ligation and nested PCR reads and lists one entry per CDR3 protein. In the table there are approximately 41,000 distinct CDR3 sequences, 17% of which are singletons. The specimen sequenced was PBMCs spiked with cells of the T cell clone KT2. The receptors originated from a human donor.

This clonotype was detected ten times or more. This sequence joins TRBV6-5 and TRBJ1-5; TRBD1 aligns across 7 bases. With 6 bases clipped from V and 2 bases from J, the junction kept 7 bases outside the gene matches. This CDR3 comprises 15 residues. Looked up from germline, CDR1 is MNHEY and CDR2 is SVGAGI. CDR3 nucleotides: TGTGCCAGCAGCTCTGACAGGGCCGGCAATCAGCCCCAGCATTTT. Its protein is CASSSDRAGNQPQHF.

V gene TRBV4-2 combines with J gene TRBJ2-2; tentatively, D is TRBD1 (6 bases). Germline V gene lookup returns CDR1 LGHNA and CDR2 YNFKEQ. This CDR3 is built from 15 residues. Trimming cost V 3 bases and J 3 bases, with 11 bases left between them. CDR3 coding DNA: TGTGCCAGCAGCCAGCCACAGGGCGACACCGGGGAGCTGTTTTTT. This gives the protein CASSQPQGDTGELFF.

The rearrangement joins TRBV10-3 to TRBJ2-4, with TRBD1 matching 7 bases. The CDR3 covers 17 residues. V lost 2 bases and J lost 4; bases outside the gene matches: 11. Germline V CDR1 and CDR2: ENHRY, SYGVKD. The CDR3 sequence is CAISEGRPGQSKNIQYF. Written as DNA, the CDR3 is TGTGCCATCAGTGAGGGAAGACCGGGACAGAGTAAAAACATTCAGTACTTC.

In this sample, this clonotype turned up many times. J is TRBJ2-3 and V is TRBV7-9; TRBD2 aligns across 10 bases. J lost 6 bases, V lost 6 bases, and 6 bases had no gene match. CDR1 is SEHNR and CDR2 is FQNEAQ in the germline V gene (reference sequence). The CDR3 runs to 14 residues. The CDR3 loop reads CASSSRTSGDTQYF. The CDR3 DNA sequence: TGTGCCAGCAGTTCCAGGACTAGCGGCGATACGCAGTATTTT.

This chain joins TRBV4-2 and TRBJ2-1; possible D gene TRBD2, 5 bases. V lost 2 bases to trimming and J lost 2 bases, with 13 bases between them. The germline CDR1 and CDR2 sequences are LGHNA and YNFKEQ. The CDR3 extends over 16 amino acids. The CDR3 sequence: CASSQKDWETYNEQFF. CDR3 in DNA: TGTGCCAGCAGCCAAAAGGACTGGGAGACCTACAATGAGCAGTTCTTC.

The CDR3 DNA follows: TGTGCCAGCAACGAAGGGACGGGGGCGGGCACTGAAGCTTTCTTT. As protein: CASNEGTGAGTEAFF. V gene TRBV2 combines with J gene TRBJ1-1; perhaps TRBD1 as D (6 bases). Germline-derived CDR1 and CDR2 are SNHLY and FYNNEI. Trimming removed 7 bases at V and 4 bases at J, with 19 bases between. The CDR3 consists of 15 residues.

This clonotype has only a few counts. The V call is TRBV2, the J call TRBJ2-3; 8 bases line up with TRBD2. Germline V gives CDR1 SNHLY, CDR2 FYNNEI. This CDR3 contains 17 residues. J lost 2 bases, V lost 2 bases, and 9 bases had no gene match. Here the CDR3 DNA reads TGTGCCAGCAGTGAACGCCGGGGGGGGCTAGACACAGATACGCAGTATTTT. It yields the protein CASSERRGGLDTDTQYF. The entire variable domain, with the rest obtained from reference TRBV2 and TRBJ2-3, is as follows: EPEVTQTPSHQVTQMGQEVILRCVPISNHLYFYWYRQILGQKVEFLVSFYNNEISEKSEIFDDQFSVERPDGSNFTLKIRSTKLEDSAMYFCASSERRGGLDTDTQYFGPGTRLTVL.

This clonotype was seen a few times. J is TRBJ2-3 and V is TRBV7-2, with TRBD2 matching over 13 bases. CDR3 size: 15 residues. The ends lost 5 bases at V and 5 bases at J; junction bases unmatched: 4. The germline V gene has CDR1 SGHTA and CDR2 FQGNSA. The CDR3 nucleotides are TGTGCCAGCAGCACTAGCGGGAGGGCCGGAGATACGCAGTATTTT. Translated: CASSTSGRAGDTQYF. Filled out from reference TRBV7-2 and TRBJ2-3, the complete variable domain reads GAGVSQSPSNKVTEKGKDVELRCDPISGHTALYWYRQSLGQGLEFLIYFQGNSAPDKSGLPSDRFSAERTGGSVSTLTIQRTQQEDSAVYLCASSTSGRAGDTQYFGPGTRLTVL.

In this sample, this clonotype turned up a few times. The rearrangement uses TRBV20-1 and TRBJ1-3, with a tentative D call TRBD1 (6 bases). V lost 5 bases and J lost 4, with 15 bases in between. The CDR3 totals 14 residues. Looked up from germline, CDR1 is DFQATT and CDR2 is SNEGSKA (reference sequence). The CDR3 sequence is CSAGQSRGGNTIYF. In DNA, the CDR3 is TGCAGTGCTGGACAGTCCCGGGGAGGAAACACCATATATTTT.

This clonotype occurred a few times. This CDR3 is CASSSFAAGNEAFF. The CDR3 DNA is TGTGCCAGCAGCTCCTTCGCGGCGGGGAATGAAGCTTTCTTT. The gene calls are TRBV12-3 or TRBV12-4 and TRBJ1-1; D not resolved. CDR3 size: 14 residues. The V gene lost 6 bases and the J gene lost 7 bases, with 18 bases spanning the gap.

The J gene is TRBJ1-4, the V gene TRBV7-6, with D tentatively TRBD1 (5 bases). Per the germline V gene, CDR1 is SGHVS and CDR2 is FNYEAQ. The CDR3 loop spans 13 amino acids. V was cut by 5 bases and J by 10 bases, with 14 bases left in between. The CDR3 here is CASSHGGVGKLFF. The CDR3 DNA reads TGTGCCAGCAGCCATGGGGGGGTGGGAAAACTGTTTTTT.

This clonotype is classed as medium-sized. This chain joins TRBV5-1 and TRBJ2-5, with unresolved D. The CDR3 has 13 residues. The V gene's germline CDR1 is SGHRS and CDR2 YFSETQ. V was shortened by 1 base and J by 1 base, with 5 bases between the two germline ends. The CDR3 loop is CASSLRPQETQYF. The CDR3 nucleotides are TGCGCCAGCAGCTTGAGGCCCCAAGAGACCCAGTACTTC.

This clonotype appeared a few times. The chain joins TRBV3-1 to TRBJ2-5; D gene ambiguous. In germline, CDR1 is LGHDT, CDR2 YNNKEL (reference sequence). V dropped 1 base and J dropped 2 bases, with 8 bases sitting between them. The CDR3 has 14 residues. CDR3 bases: TGTGCCAGCAGCCAAGTTGGACGGCAAGAGACCCAGTACTTC. Translating it yields CASSQVGRQETQYF.

V gene TRBV6-2 or TRBV6-3 combines with J gene TRBJ1-2, with D possibly TRBD1 on 5 matching bases. Trimming pared 7 bases from V and 7 bases from J, leaving 13 bases between. Germline CDR1 and CDR2: MNHEY and SVGEGT. The CDR3 is 12 residues long. The CDR3 region is CASTHQGRGYTF. CDR3 sequence (DNA): TGTGCCAGCACTCACCAGGGTCGTGGCTACACCTTC.

This clonotype was found a few times. The CDR3 loop is CASSITDLNGGYTF. The CDR3 bases are TGTGCCAGTAGTATTACGGACCTAAACGGCGGCTACACCTTC. J is TRBJ1-2 and V is TRBV19; no firm D call. V was shortened by 3 bases and J by 8 bases, with 16 bases between the two germline ends. Germline CDR1 and CDR2: LNHDA and SQIVND (reference sequence). The CDR3 length is 14 residues.

The V gene is TRBV2, the J gene TRBJ1-1, with 7 bases that match TRBD1. The CDR3 is 14 residues long. The ends lost 9 bases at V and 0 bases at J; junction bases unmatched: 7. Germline values: CDR1 SNHLY, CDR2 FYNNEI. CDR3 DNA: TGTGCCAGTGCGGGACAGAAAATGAACACTGAAGCTTTCTTT. It translates to CASAGQKMNTEAFF.

V and J are TRBV25-1 and TRBJ2-7, with unresolved D. Trimming took 1 base from V and 4 from J, leaving 8 bases between them. Germline CDR1 MGHDK, CDR2 SYGVNS. The CDR3 loop spans 13 amino acids. DNA of the CDR3: TGTGCCAGCAGTGAATCTCCCCCGTACGAGCAGTACTTC. This gives the protein CASSESPPYEQYF.

The rearrangement uses TRBV7-8 and TRBJ2-1, with 15 bases fitting TRBD2. Germline values: CDR1 SGHVS, CDR2 FQNEAQ. The CDR3 has 16 residues. Germline trimming cut 5 bases from V and 8 bases from J; bases unmatched to any gene: 7. The CDR3 DNA follows: TGTGCCAGCAGCCCTGGGACTAGCGGGGGGAGAGATGAGCAGTTCTTC. The encoded protein is CASSPGTSGGRDEQFF.

This chain connects TRBV29-1 to TRBJ2-2, with D perhaps TRBD2 (6 bases). Looked up from germline, CDR1 is SQVTM and CDR2 is ANQGSEA. Trimming took off 3 bases at V and 0 bases at J, with 14 bases between the two ends. The CDR3 sequence is 16 residues long. The CDR3 here is CSVELASASNTGELFF. CDR3 DNA sequence: TGCAGCGTTGAGCTGGCTAGCGCTTCGAACACCGGGGAGCTGTTTTTT.

The chain has TRBV7-9 and TRBJ2-7, with TRBD1 matching 10 bases. Germline trimming cut 7 bases from V and 3 bases from J; bases unmatched to any gene: 6. Germline V gene lookup returns CDR1 SEHNR and CDR2 FQNEAQ (reference sequence). The CDR3 is 14 amino acids. CDR3 DNA sequence: TGTGCCAGCATCCCGGGACAGGGGATCTACGAGCAGTACTTC. It specifies CASIPGQGIYEQYF.

This clonotype has a count of ten or more. The rearrangement links TRBV20-1 to TRBJ1-1; the match to TRBD1 covers 7 bases. Unmatched junction bases numbered 9, after V lost 0 bases and J lost 5 bases. This CDR3 contains 15 residues. Germline CDR1 is DFQATT and CDR2 is SNEGSKA (reference sequence). The CDR3 DNA follows: TGCAGTGCTAGAGACGCGTGGACAGGTGGGACTGAAGCTTTCTTT. This codes for CSARDAWTGGTEAFF.

This clonotype was detected a few times. As DNA, the CDR3 is TGTGCCAGCAGCAGACAGGGAACCCCCTACAATGAGCAGTTCTTC. Translation: CASSRQGTPYNEQFF. The J gene is TRBJ2-1, the V gene TRBV6-2 or TRBV6-3, with 7 bases matching TRBD1. Germline lookup yields CDR1 MNHEY and CDR2 SVGEGT. The CDR3 contains 15 residues. With V trimmed by 6 bases and J by 2 bases, 7 bases remained unmatched.

This clonotype was observed a few times. The chain has TRBV4-1 and TRBJ2-7, with 11 positions matching TRBD2. Germline V gives CDR1 MGHRA, CDR2 YSYEKL. The trim removed 0 bases at V and 4 bases at J, leaving 2 bases unmatched. This CDR3 has 15 amino acids. The CDR3 region is CASSQELAGEYEQYF. The CDR3 bases are TGCGCCAGCAGCCAAGAACTAGCGGGGGAGTACGAGCAGTACTTC.

This clonotype was counted a few times. The V gene is TRBV2, the J gene TRBJ2-4; 9 bases map to TRBD2. The trim removed 7 bases at V and 2 bases at J, leaving 18 bases unmatched. The CDR3 extends over 19 amino acids. Germline-derived CDR1 and CDR2 are SNHLY and FYNNEI. CDR3 sequence: CASNGGNRRSGGSKNIQYF. The DNA for the CDR3 is TGTGCCAGCAACGGCGGGAACAGGCGCAGCGGGGGGTCCAAAAACATTCAGTACTTC. Combining the CDR3 with reference TRBV2 and TRBJ2-4 gives the whole variable domain EPEVTQTPSHQVTQMGQEVILRCVPISNHLYFYWYRQILGQKVEFLVSFYNNEISEKSEIFDDQFSVERPDGSNFTLKIRSTKLEDSAMYFCASNGGNRRSGGSKNIQYFGAGTRLSVL.

The table lists this clonotype with a few counts. The V gene is TRBV25-1, the J gene TRBJ2-7, with unresolved D. The germline V gene has CDR1 MGHDK and CDR2 SYGVNS. Trimming cost V 7 bases and J 5 bases, with 12 bases left between them. This CDR3 is built from 12 residues. CDR3 nucleotides: TGTGCCAGCATCGGTAAATCGCACGAGCAGTACTTC. Translating gives CASIGKSHEQYF.